These T cell receptor beta chains were read from a single sample in a study of CD8 T cells in ankylosing spondylitis. A single record per CDR3 protein comes from TCRdb applying MiXCR to the 5' RACE reads. The sample lists fewer than 400,000 distinct CDR3 sequences, under 25% occurring once. The sample was blood, either unsorted or a sorted T cell fraction (not recorded which). The origin of the receptors is a male donor with ankylosing spondylitis. Both conserved end residues are part of each CDR3. A D gene is named only where the DNA matches it firmly. The size entry is marked missing in some rows and otherwise reads once, few, many or a size class.

>TRBD2|TRBV6-2/TRBV6-3|TRBJ2-6|-
TGTGCCAGCATTAAGGGGAGCGGGAGGTCGTTGTCTTCTGGGGCCAACGTCCTGACTTTC
CASIKGSGRSLSSGANVLTF
>-|TRBV24-1|TRBJ1-2|-
TGTGCCACCAGTGATTTCGGCAGGGGCTATGGCTACACCTTC
CATSDFGRGYGYTF
>-|TRBV20-1|TRBJ2-3|few
TGCAGTGTAAAGAGTTCGGTGTCGGGACTCTCTAGCACAGATACGCAGTATTTT
CSVKSSVSGLSSTDTQYF
>-|TRBV29-1|TRBJ2-3|many
TGCAGCGTTGCAACGGGGCGATGGACAGATACGCAGTATTTT
CSVATGRWTDTQYF
>TRBD2|TRBV5-1|TRBJ2-1|-
TGCGCCAGCAGCTTTTCCGGGACTAGCGGGTTTATCGGGGGTGAGCAGTTCTTC
CASSFSGTSGFIGGEQFF
>-|TRBV7-3|TRBJ2-2|few
TGTGCCAGCAGCCCGTATAGCGGACTTAACACCGGGGAGCTGTTTTTT
CASSPYSGLNTGELFF
>TRBD2|TRBV3-1|TRBJ2-3|-
TGTGCCAGCGGGCGGGAGACCACAGATACGCAGTATTTT
CASGRETTDTQYF
>-|TRBV7-9|TRBJ2-1|few
TGTGCCAGCAGCTTAGGAGGGACACTACATACCTACAATGAGCAGTTCTTC
CASSLGGTLHTYNEQFF
>-|TRBV20-1|TRBJ2-3|few
TGCAGTGCTGGGGGCACAGGGCAGTCGACAGATACGCAGTATTTT
CSAGGTGQSTDTQYF
>TRBD2|TRBV24-1|TRBJ2-1|few
TGTGCCACCAGTGATGACCGGACTAGCGGAAACAATGAGCAGTTCTTC
CATSDDRTSGNNEQFF
>TRBD1|TRBV11-3|TRBJ1-1|few
TGTGCCAGCAGCTCACGACAGGGGTCAGGCACTGAAGCTTTCTTT
CASSSRQGSGTEAFF
>-|TRBV4-2|TRBJ2-1|few
TGTGCCAGCAGCCAAGATTTCGCGGGGCGGGGTGAGCAGTTCTTC
CASSQDFAGRGEQFF
>TRBD1|TRBV6-1|TRBJ1-1|few
TGTGCCAGCAGATCACAACCAACAGGGGGAGTCGAAGCTTTCTTT
CASRSQPTGGVEAFF
>-|TRBV27|TRBJ2-4|-
TGTGCGGGGCACCCGGGAACCAAAAACATTCAGTACTTC
CAGHPGTKNIQYF
>TRBD2|TRBV29-1|TRBJ2-1|-
TGCAGCGGGAGGGTTGGCGGGAGGGTCTACAATGAGCAGTTCTTC
CSGRVGGRVYNEQFF
>TRBD1|TRBV7-9|TRBJ2-1|few
TGTGCCAGCAGCCCAGGGCTCCCGGGACAGGGGCGCCTTGAGCAGTTCTTC
CASSPGLPGQGRLEQFF
>-|TRBV5-1|TRBJ1-4|-
TGCGCCAGCAGCTTGGCTGGGGGCGACGAAAAACTGTTTTTT
CASSLAGGDEKLFF
>-|TRBV5-1|TRBJ1-1|few
TGCGCCAGCAGCTTGGGGCCGGGTAACACTGAAGCTTTCTTT
CASSLGPGNTEAFF
>TRBD2|TRBV29-1|TRBJ2-1|many
TGCAGCGTCGCGACGCTAGCGGGGATTAATGAGCAGTTCTTC
CSVATLAGINEQFF
>-|TRBV5-1|TRBJ2-7|-
TGCGCCAGCAGCAATGACAGTTACCCGAACGAGCAGTACTTC
CASSNDSYPNEQYF
>TRBD1|TRBV5-1|TRBJ2-3|-
TGCGCCAGCAGCTTGAGTCGGGACAGGACCACAGATACGCAGTATTTT
CASSLSRDRTTDTQYF
>-|TRBV21-1|TRBJ1-6|-
TGTGCCAGCAGCAAAGTAAAGACAGGGCCTTATAATTCACCCCTCCACTTT
CASSKVKTGPYNSPLHF
>TRBD1|TRBV11-2|TRBJ2-5|-
TGTGCCAGCAGCTTAGGGCGGGACAGGGGAACTCCGGGAGACCAGTACTTC
CASSLGRDRGTPGDQYF
>-|TRBV20-1|TRBJ2-7|few
TGCAGTGCTAGAGTAACGGCTACCTACGAGCAGTACTTC
CSARVTATYEQYF
>-|TRBV28|TRBJ2-7|-
TGTGCCAGCAGTAGCTCAGCGGAAGTAGCCTACGAGCAGTACTTC
CASSSSAEVAYEQYF
>TRBD1|TRBV29-1|TRBJ1-2|few
TGCAGCGCTCCTGGGGACAGGGGCGGATCGGGAGACTATGGCTACACCTTC
CSAPGDRGGSGDYGYTF
>-|TRBV20-1|TRBJ2-7|few
TGCAGTGCTAGAGATTGGCAGCTACACTACGAGCAGTACTTC
CSARDWQLHYEQYF
>TRBD1|TRBV5-1|TRBJ1-5|many
TGCGCCAGCAGCTGGGGACAGGGGCTGGGTCAGCCCCAGCATTTT
CASSWGQGLGQPQHF
>TRBD2|TRBV6-2/TRBV6-3|TRBJ2-7|-
TGTGCCAGCAGGAACGCGGGGGATATCTACGAGCAGTACTTC
CASRNAGDIYEQYF
>TRBD2|TRBV9|TRBJ2-5|few
TGTGCCAGCAGCGACTTAAAAGCGGGAGGGGAGACCCAGTACTTC
CASSDLKAGGETQYF
>TRBD2|TRBV4-1|TRBJ2-1|-
TGCGCCAGCAGCCAAGAAGGTATGAGGGAGGGCCGGTCGAATGAGCAGTTCTTC
CASSQEGMREGRSNEQFF
>-|TRBV5-1|TRBJ2-1|-
TGCGCCAGCAGCTTGGGCGCCATGTTGGGGCGGGGGCAGTTCTTC
CASSLGAMLGRGQFF
>-|TRBV18|TRBJ2-3|few
TGTGCCAGCTCACCCCGAGATGGGGATACGCAGTATTTT
CASSPRDGDTQYF
>TRBD1|TRBV6-1|TRBJ1-2|few
TGTGCCAGCAGTGAAAATTCCCCAGGGGGATGGCCCTATGGCTACACCTTC
CASSENSPGGWPYGYTF
>-|TRBV4-3|TRBJ2-3|-
TGCGCCAGCAGCCTGCAGGGCCGTGGGGCAGATACGCAGTATTTT
CASSLQGRGADTQYF
>TRBD1|TRBV7-2|TRBJ2-7|once
TGTGCCAGCAGCTTTCTACAGGGGGCGGGCGAGCAGTACTTC
CASSFLQGAGEQYF
>TRBD2|TRBV9|TRBJ2-3|few
TGTGCCAGCAGCGGGACTAGCGAGGGGCACGGGGGTACGCAGTATTTT
CASSGTSEGHGGTQYF
>-|TRBV28|TRBJ1-5|once
TGTGCCAGCAGTTCCCCGGGGGGGCCCAATCAGCCCCAGCATTTT
CASSSPGGPNQPQHF
>-|TRBV15|TRBJ2-7|-
TGTGCCACCAGCAGAGATGGTCAAGGCTATCGCGAGCAGTACTTC
CATSRDGQGYREQYF